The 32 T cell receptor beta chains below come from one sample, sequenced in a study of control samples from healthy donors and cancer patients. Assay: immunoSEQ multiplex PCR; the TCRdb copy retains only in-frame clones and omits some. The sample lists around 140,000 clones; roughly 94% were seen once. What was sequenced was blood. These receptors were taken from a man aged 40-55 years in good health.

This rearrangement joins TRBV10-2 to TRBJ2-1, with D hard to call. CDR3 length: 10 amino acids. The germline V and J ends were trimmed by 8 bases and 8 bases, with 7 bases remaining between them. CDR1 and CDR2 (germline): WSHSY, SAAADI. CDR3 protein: CASGFHEQFF. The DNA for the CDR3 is TGCGCCAGCGGGTTCCATGAGCAGTTCTTC.

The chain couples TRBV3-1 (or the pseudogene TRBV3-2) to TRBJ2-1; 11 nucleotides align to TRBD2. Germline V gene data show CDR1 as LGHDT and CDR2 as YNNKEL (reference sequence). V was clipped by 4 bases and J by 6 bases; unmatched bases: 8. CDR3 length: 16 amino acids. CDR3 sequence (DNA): TGTGCCAGCAGCCTACTTAGCGGGAGGGCCTTCAATGAGCAGTTCTTC. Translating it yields CASSLLSGRAFNEQFF.

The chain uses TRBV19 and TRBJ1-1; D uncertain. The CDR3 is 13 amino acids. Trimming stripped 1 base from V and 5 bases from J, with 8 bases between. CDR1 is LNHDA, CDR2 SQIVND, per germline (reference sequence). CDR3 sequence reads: CASSIGGGTEAFF. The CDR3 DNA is TGTGCCAGTAGTATAGGTGGTGGGACTGAAGCTTTCTTT.

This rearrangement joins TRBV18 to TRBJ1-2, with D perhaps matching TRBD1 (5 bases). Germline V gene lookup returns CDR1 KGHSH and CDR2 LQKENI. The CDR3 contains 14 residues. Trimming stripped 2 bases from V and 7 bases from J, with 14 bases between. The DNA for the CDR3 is TGTGCCAGCTCACCAACAGGACCTTCGGGTGGCTACACCTTC. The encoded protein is CASSPTGPSGGYTF.

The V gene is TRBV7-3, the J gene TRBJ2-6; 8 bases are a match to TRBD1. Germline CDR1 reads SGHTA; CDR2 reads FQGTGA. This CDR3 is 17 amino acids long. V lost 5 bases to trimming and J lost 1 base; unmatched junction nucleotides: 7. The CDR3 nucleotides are TGTGCCAGCAGCCCGAGACAGGGGAGGTCTGGGGCCAACGTCCTGACTTTC. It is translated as CASSPRQGRSGANVLTF.

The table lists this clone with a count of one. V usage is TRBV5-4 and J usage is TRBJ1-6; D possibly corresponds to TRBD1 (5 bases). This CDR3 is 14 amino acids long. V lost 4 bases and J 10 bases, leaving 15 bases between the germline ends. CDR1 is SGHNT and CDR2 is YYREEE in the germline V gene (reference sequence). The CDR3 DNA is TGTGCCAGCAGCGGCAACAGGAAAGGCTCACCCCTCCACTTT. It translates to CASSGNRKGSPLHF.

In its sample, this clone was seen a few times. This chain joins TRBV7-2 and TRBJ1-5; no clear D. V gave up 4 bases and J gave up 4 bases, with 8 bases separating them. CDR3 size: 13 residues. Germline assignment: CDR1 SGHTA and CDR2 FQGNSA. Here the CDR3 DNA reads TGTGCCAGCAGCTCGGACCGAAATCAGCCCCAGCATTTT. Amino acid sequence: CASSSDRNQPQHF. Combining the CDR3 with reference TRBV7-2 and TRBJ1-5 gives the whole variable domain GAGVSQSPSNKVTEKGKDVELRCDPISGHTALYWYRQSLGQGLEFLIYFQGNSAPDKSGLPSDRFSAERTGGSVSTLTIQRTQQEDSAVYLCASSSDRNQPQHFGDGTRLSIL.

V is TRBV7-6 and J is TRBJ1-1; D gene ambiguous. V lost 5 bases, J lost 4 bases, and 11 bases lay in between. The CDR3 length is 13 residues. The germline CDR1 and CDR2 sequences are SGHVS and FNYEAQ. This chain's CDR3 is CASSQELTTEAFF. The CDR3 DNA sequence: TGTGCCAGCAGCCAGGAACTTACCACTGAAGCTTTCTTT.

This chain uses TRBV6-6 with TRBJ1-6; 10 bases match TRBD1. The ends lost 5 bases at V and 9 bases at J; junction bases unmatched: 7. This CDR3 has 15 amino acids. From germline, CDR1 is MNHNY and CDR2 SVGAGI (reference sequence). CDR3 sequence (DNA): TGTGCCAGCAGTCAAGCCGGGACAGGGGCTTCACCCCTCCACTTT. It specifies CASSQAGTGASPLHF.

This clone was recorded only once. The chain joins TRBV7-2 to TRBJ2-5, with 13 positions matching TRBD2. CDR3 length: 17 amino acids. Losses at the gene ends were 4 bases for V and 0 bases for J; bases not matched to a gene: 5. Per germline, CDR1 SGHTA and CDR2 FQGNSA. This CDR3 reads CASSSMGLAGYQETQYF. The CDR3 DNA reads TGTGCCAGCAGCTCGATGGGACTAGCGGGGTACCAAGAGACCCAGTACTTC.

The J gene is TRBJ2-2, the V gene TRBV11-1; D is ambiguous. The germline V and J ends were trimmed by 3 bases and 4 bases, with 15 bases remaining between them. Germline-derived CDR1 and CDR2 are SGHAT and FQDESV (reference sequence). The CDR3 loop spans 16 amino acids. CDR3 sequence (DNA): TGTGCCAGCAGCTTGGGCAAGTCCGCTGGCACCGGGGAGCTGTTTTTT. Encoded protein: CASSLGKSAGTGELFF.

DNA for the CDR3: TGTGCCAGCAGTCCCCTTTGGACAGGGGTTGAACAGCCCCAGCATTTT. Translating it yields CASSPLWTGVEQPQHF. This chain joins TRBV27 and TRBJ1-5; 9 bases line up with TRBD1. The CDR3 spans 16 residues. V trimming: 5 bases; J trimming: 7 bases; junction bases outside the gene matches: 12. Germline CDR1 is MNHEY and CDR2 is SMNVEV (reference sequence).

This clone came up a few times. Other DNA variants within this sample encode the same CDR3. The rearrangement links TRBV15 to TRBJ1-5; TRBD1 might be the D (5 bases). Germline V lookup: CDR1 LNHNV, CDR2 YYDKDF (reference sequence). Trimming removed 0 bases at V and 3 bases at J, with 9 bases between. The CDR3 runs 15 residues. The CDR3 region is CATSRDKGFNQPQHF. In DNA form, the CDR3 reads TGTGCCACCAGCAGAGATAAGGGGTTCAATCAGCCCCAGCATTTT.

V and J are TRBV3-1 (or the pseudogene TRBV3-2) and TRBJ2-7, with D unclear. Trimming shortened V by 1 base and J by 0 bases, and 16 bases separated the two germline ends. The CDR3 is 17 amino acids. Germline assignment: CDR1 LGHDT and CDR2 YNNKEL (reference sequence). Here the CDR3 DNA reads TGTGCCAGCAGCCAAGTATCTTCCGGGCCGAGCTCCTACGAGCAGTACTTC. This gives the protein CASSQVSSGPSSYEQYF.

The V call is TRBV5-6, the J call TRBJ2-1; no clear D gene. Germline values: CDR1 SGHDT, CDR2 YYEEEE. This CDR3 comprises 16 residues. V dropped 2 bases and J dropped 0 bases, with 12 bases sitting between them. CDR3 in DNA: TGTGCCAGCAGCTTATTAAGCCAACGCTCCTACAATGAGCAGTTCTTC. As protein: CASSLLSQRSYNEQFF.

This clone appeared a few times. Written as DNA, the CDR3 is TGTGCCAGCACCCCCATAGGGGGGAGGGGAGGCTACACCTTC. This translates into CASTPIGGRGGYTF. The J gene is TRBJ1-2, the V gene TRBV6-5, with D possibly matching TRBD1 (6 bases). Trimming stripped 7 bases from V and 8 bases from J, with 20 bases between. CDR3 length: 14 amino acids. The germline gives CDR1 MNHEY, CDR2 SVGAGI.

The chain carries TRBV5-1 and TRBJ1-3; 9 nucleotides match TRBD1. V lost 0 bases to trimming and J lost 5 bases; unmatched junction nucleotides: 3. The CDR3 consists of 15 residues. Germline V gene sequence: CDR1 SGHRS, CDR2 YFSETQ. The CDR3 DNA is TGCGCCAGCAGCTTGGGGGACAGGGTCCGAAACACCATATATTTT. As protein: CASSLGDRVRNTIYF.

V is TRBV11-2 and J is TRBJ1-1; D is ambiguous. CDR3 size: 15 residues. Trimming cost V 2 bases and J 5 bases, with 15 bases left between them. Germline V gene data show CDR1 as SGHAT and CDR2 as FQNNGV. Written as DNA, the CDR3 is TGTGCCAGCAGCTTACTCAATACCGTGGGGACTGAAGCTTTCTTT. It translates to CASSLLNTVGTEAFF.

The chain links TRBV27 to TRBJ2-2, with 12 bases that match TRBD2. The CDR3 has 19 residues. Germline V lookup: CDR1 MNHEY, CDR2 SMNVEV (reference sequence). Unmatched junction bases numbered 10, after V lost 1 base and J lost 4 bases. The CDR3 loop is CASSLLPPSGRGGTGELFF. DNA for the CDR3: TGTGCCAGCAGTTTATTGCCGCCTAGCGGGAGGGGTGGCACCGGGGAGCTGTTTTTT.

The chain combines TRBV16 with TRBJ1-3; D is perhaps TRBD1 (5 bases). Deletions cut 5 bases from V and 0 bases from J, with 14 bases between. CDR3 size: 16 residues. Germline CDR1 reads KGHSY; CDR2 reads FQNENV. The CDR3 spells CASSGADTSSGNTIYF. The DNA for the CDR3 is TGTGCCAGCAGCGGGGCGGACACGAGCTCTGGAAACACCATATATTTT.

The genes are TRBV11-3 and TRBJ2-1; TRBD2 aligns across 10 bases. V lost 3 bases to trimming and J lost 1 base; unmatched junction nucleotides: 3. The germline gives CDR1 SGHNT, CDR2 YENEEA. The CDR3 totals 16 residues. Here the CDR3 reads CASSFERGGSYNEQFF. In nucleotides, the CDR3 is TGTGCCAGCAGCTTCGAGCGGGGGGGTTCCTACAATGAGCAGTTCTTC. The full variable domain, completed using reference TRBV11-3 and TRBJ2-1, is EAGVVQSPRYKIIEKKQPVAFWCNPISGHNTLYWYLQNLGQGPELLIRYENEEAVDDSQLPKDRFSAERLKGVDSTLKIQPAELGDSAVYLCASSFERGGSYNEQFFGPGTRLTVL.

The CDR3 loop reads CASSDDRESYGYTF. The DNA for the CDR3 is TGTGCCAGCAGCGACGACAGGGAGAGCTATGGCTACACCTTC. The genes are TRBV7-9 and TRBJ1-2; 7 bases line up with TRBD1. The CDR3 spans 14 residues. Germline trimming cut 5 bases from V and 4 bases from J; bases unmatched to any gene: 7. Germline CDR1 SEHNR, CDR2 FQNEAQ (reference sequence).

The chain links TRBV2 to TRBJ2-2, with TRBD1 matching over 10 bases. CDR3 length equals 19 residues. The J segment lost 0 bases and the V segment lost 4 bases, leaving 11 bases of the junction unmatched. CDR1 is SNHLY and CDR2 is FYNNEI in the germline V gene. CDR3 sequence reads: CASSGSRDRGLSNTGELFF. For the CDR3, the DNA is TGTGCCAGCAGTGGGAGCCGGGACAGGGGACTATCGAACACCGGGGAGCTGTTTTTT.

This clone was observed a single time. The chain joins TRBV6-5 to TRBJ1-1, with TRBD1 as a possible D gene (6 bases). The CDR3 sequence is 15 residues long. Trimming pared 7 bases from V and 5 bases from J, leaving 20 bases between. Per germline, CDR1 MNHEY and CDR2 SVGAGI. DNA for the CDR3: TGTGCCAGCAAATCACGGACACAGGGTATTACTGAAGCTTTCTTT. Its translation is CASKSRTQGITEAFF.

The CDR3, as DNA: TGTGCCAGCCAAGGAGGGGTGGGCGGCTACACCTTC. This encodes CASQGGVGGYTF. V usage is TRBV27 and J usage is TRBJ1-2; D possibly corresponds to TRBD1 (5 bases). This CDR3 is 12 amino acids long. V lost 8 bases, J lost 8 bases, and 15 bases lay in between. From germline, CDR1 is MNHEY and CDR2 SMNVEV (reference sequence).

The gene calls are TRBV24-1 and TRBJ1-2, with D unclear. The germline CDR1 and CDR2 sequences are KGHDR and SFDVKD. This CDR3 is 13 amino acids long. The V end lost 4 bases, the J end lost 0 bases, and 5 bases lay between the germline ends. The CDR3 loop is CATSDLANYGYTF. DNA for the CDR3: TGTGCCACCAGTGACTTAGCTAACTATGGCTACACCTTC.

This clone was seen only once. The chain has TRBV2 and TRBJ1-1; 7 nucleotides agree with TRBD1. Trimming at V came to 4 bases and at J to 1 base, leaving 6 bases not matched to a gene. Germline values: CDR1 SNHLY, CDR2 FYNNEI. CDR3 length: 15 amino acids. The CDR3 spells CASSANRGRNTEAFF. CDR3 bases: TGTGCCAGCAGTGCCAACAGGGGCCGGAACACTGAAGCTTTCTTT.

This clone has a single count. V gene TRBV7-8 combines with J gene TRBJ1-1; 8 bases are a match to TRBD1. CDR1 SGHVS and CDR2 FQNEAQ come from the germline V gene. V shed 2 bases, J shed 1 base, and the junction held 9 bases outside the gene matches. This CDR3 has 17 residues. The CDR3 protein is CASSLNAGRGPNTEAFF. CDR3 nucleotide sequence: TGTGCCAGCAGCTTAAACGCAGGCAGGGGGCCGAACACTGAAGCTTTCTTT.

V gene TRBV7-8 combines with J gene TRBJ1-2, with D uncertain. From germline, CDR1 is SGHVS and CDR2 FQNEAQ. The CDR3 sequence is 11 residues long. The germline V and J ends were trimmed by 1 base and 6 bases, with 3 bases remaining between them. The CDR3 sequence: CASSLENGYTF. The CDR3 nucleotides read TGTGCCAGCAGCTTAGAAAATGGCTACACCTTC.

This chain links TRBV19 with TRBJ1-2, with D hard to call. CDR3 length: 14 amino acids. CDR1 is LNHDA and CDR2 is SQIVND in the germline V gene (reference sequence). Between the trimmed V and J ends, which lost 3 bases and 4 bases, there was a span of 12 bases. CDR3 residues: CASSMGSRAYGYTF. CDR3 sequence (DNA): TGTGCCAGTAGTATGGGGTCGAGGGCCTATGGCTACACCTTC. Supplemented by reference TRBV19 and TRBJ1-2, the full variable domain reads DGGITQSPKYLFRKEGQNVTLSCEQNLNHDAMYWYRQDPGQGLRLIYYSQIVNDFQKGDIAEGYSVSREKKESFPLTVTSAQKNPTAFYLCASSMGSRAYGYTFGSGTRLTVV.

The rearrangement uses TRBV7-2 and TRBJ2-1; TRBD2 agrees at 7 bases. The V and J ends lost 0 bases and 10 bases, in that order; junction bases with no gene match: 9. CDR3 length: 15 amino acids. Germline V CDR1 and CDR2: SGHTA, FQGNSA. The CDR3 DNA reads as TGTGCCAGCAGCTTAGCGTACGGGGGGACGAAAGAGCAGTTCTTC. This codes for CASSLAYGGTKEQFF.

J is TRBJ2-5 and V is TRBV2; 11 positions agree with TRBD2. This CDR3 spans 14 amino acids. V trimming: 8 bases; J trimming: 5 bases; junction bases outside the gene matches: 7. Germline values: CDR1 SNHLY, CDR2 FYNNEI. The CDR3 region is CASRRTSGSETQYF. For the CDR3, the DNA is TGTGCCAGCCGTCGGACTAGCGGGTCGGAGACCCAGTACTTC.